The sequence of this T cell receptor beta chain was determined in a study of cytomegalovirus exposure and HLA in healthy donors. Overall study: In a previous analysis, around 120 million unique TCR beta sequences were found from 150 million to 200 million T cells.

PCR primers comprised 60 Vbeta and 13 Jbeta primers. Sequencing used immunoSEQ multiplex PCR; TCRdb keeps in-frame clones, though not all of them. The data hold about 120,000 clones, with approximately 74% observed a single time. This clone was recorded a few times. Its antigen is not identified. General study findings and limits: Some TCR beta chains (approximately 180 of them) were listed as cytomegalovirus-associated.

The V segment lost 5 bases and the J segment 0 bases; nucleotides outside the gene matches: 6. The CDR3 is 16 residues long. CDR1 and CDR2 (germline): SGHTA, FQGNSA. Sequences were obtained from PBMCs. V is TRBV7-2 and J is TRBJ2-3, with 9 bases matching TRBD2. This TCR derives from a woman aged 40 to 50 in good health and CMV-seropositive. The CDR3 spells CASSRRGGRSTDTQYF. The CDR3 nucleotides are TGTGCCAGCAGCAGGCGGGGGGGCCGAAGCACAGATACGCAGTATTTT.